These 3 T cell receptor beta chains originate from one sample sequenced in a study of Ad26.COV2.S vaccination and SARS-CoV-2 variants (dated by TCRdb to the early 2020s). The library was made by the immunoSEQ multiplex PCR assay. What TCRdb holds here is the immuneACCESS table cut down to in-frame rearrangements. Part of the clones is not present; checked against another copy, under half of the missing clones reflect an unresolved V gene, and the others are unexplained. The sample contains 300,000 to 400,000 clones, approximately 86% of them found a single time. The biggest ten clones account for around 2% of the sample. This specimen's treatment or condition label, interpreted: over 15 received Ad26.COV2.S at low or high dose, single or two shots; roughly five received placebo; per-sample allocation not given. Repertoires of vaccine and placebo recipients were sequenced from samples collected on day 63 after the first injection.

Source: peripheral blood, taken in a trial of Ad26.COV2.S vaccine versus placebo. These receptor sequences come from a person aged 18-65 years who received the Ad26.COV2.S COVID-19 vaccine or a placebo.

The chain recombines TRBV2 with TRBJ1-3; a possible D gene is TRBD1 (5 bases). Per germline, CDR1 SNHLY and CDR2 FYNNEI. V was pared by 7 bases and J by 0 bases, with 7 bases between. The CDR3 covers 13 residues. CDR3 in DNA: TGTGCCAGCATGAGGGGCTCTGGAAACACCATATATTTT. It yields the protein CASMRGSGNTIYF.

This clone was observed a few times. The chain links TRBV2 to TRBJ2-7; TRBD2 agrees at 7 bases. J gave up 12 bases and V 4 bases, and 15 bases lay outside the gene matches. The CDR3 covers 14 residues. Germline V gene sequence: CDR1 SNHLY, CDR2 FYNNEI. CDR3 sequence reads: CASSGGSGGTVWYF. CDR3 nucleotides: TGTGCCAGCAGTGGAGGGTCGGGGGGAACGGTGTGGTACTTC.

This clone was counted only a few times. For the CDR3, the DNA is TGTGCCAGCACCCGAACAGAGGGGGCCGGGGCCAACGTCCTGACTTTC. This encodes CASTRTEGAGANVLTF. The chain employs TRBV2 and TRBJ2-6; TRBD1 matches at 7 bases. V lost 7 bases and J lost 4; bases outside the gene matches: 10. The CDR3 is made up of 16 amino acids. Germline V gives CDR1 SNHLY, CDR2 FYNNEI.